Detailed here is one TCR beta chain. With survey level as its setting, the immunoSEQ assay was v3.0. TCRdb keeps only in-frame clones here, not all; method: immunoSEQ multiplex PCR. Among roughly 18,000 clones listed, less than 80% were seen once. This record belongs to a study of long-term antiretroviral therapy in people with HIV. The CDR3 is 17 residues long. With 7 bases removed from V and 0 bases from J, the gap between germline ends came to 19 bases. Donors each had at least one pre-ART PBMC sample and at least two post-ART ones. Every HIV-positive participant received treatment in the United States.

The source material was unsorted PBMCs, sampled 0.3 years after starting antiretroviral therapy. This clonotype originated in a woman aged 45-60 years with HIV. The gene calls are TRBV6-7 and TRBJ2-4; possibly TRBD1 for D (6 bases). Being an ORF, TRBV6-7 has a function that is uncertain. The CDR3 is CASNDSTGLLAKNIQYF. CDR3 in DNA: TGTGCCAGCAATGACTCTACAGGGCTACTAGCCAAAAACATTCAGTACTTC.